These 32 T cell receptor beta chains originate from one sample sequenced in a study of cytomegalovirus exposure and HLA in healthy donors. The PCR ran on 60 Vbeta and 13 Jbeta primers. Libraries were prepared by immunoSEQ multiplex PCR; TCRdb keeps only in-frame clonotypes and omits some of them. The data show about 200,000 clones, 65% to 85% seen once. Specimen: PBMCs. All receptors derive from a man aged 25-45 years in good health and CMV-seronegative.

The chain is built from TRBV7-2 and TRBJ1-4, with D perhaps matching TRBD1 (5 bases). Trimming stripped 0 bases from V and 0 bases from J, with 14 bases between. The CDR3 loop spans 18 amino acids. The germline gives CDR1 SGHTA, CDR2 FQGNSA. The CDR3 DNA reads TGTGCCAGCAGCTTAGCCGGGGGGGGTAGAGCAACTAATGAAAAACTGTTTTTT. The encoded protein is CASSLAGGGRATNEKLFF. Full variable domain (outside the CDR3, taken from reference TRBV7-2 and TRBJ1-4): GAGVSQSPSNKVTEKGKDVELRCDPISGHTALYWYRQSLGQGLEFLIYFQGNSAPDKSGLPSDRFSAERTGGSVSTLTIQRTQQEDSAVYLCASSLAGGGRATNEKLFFGSGTQLSVL.

The chain carries TRBV27 and TRBJ2-7, with 7 nucleotides matching TRBD1. V shed 9 bases, J shed 8 bases, and the junction held 10 bases outside the gene matches. The germline gives CDR1 MNHEY, CDR2 SMNVEV (reference sequence). The CDR3 covers 12 residues. CDR3 nucleotides: TGTGCCAGTTGGGACAGCTTGTTCAAGCAGTACTTC. It codes for CASWDSLFKQYF.

The V gene is TRBV18, the J gene TRBJ2-3; possible D gene TRBD2, 7 bases. The germline V and J ends were trimmed by 1 base and 4 bases, with 12 bases remaining between them. CDR1 is KGHSH, CDR2 LQKENI, per germline. The CDR3 consists of 15 residues. CDR3 sequence (DNA): TGTGCCAGCTCACCACTGGGCGGGGGCGCAGATACGCAGTATTTT. Translation gives CASSPLGGGADTQYF.

The V gene is TRBV15, the J gene TRBJ2-3, with D maybe TRBD2 (5 bases). The germline gives CDR1 LNHNV, CDR2 YYDKDF (reference sequence). This CDR3 has 16 amino acids. Trimming removed 6 bases at V and 3 bases at J, with 19 bases between. Here the CDR3 reads CATRGELRAPTDTQYF. The DNA for the CDR3 is TGTGCCACCAGGGGAGAACTGAGGGCACCTACAGATACGCAGTATTTT.

This clone appeared a few times. V is TRBV18 and J is TRBJ2-3, with a weak D call TRBD2 (5 bases). Per the germline V gene, CDR1 is KGHSH and CDR2 is LQKENI. This CDR3 is 15 amino acids long. V was shortened by 1 base and J by 0 bases, with 8 bases between the two germline ends. For the CDR3, the DNA is TGTGCCAGCTCACCACTCCCGGGGAGCACAGATACGCAGTATTTT. It encodes CASSPLPGSTDTQYF.

The gene calls are TRBV7-2 and TRBJ2-3; perhaps TRBD1 as D (6 bases). CDR1 and CDR2 from the germline V gene are SGHTA and FQGNSA. CDR3 length: 13 amino acids. V lost 2 bases and J lost 5, with 8 bases in between. CDR3 sequence (DNA): TGTGCCAGCAGCTTACAGGGGTTAGATACGCAGTATTTT. This translates into CASSLQGLDTQYF.

This clone appeared a few times. This sequence joins TRBV7-9 and TRBJ2-2; 7 bases match TRBD2. Germline-derived CDR1 and CDR2 are SEHNR and FQNEAQ (reference sequence). This CDR3 region has 15 residues. The V and J ends lost 4 bases and 7 bases, in that order; junction bases with no gene match: 9. The CDR3 protein is CASSSTRGGHGELFF. In DNA form, the CDR3 reads TGTGCCAGCAGCTCCACCCGCGGGGGTCACGGGGAGCTGTTTTTT. Full variable domain (rest looked up from reference TRBV7-9 and TRBJ2-2): DTGVSQNPRHKITKRGQNVTFRCDPISEHNRLYWYRQTLGQGPEFLTYFQNEAQLEKSRLLSDRFSAERPKGSFSTLEIQRTEQGDSAMYLCASSSTRGGHGELFFGEGSRLTVL.

The J gene is TRBJ2-5, the V gene TRBV27; 8 bases align to TRBD2. V lost 6 bases to trimming and J lost 5 bases; unmatched junction nucleotides: 8. There are 14 residues in the CDR3. The germline gives CDR1 MNHEY, CDR2 SMNVEV (reference sequence). The DNA of the CDR3 is TGTGCCAGCAGGCTAGACGGGACTAGGGAGACCCAGTACTTC. Protein product: CASRLDGTRETQYF.

This clone was seen a single time. This chain links TRBV7-9 with TRBJ2-4, with 8 nucleotides matching TRBD1. After removal of 5 bases from V and 8 bases from J, the junction contained 5 bases not matched to a gene. The CDR3 covers 13 residues. The V gene's germline CDR1 is SEHNR and CDR2 FQNEAQ (reference sequence). CDR3 sequence: CASSPSDRDIQYF. The DNA for the CDR3 is TGTGCCAGCAGCCCGTCGGACAGGGACATTCAGTACTTC.

This clone turned up a few times. The V call is TRBV18, the J call TRBJ2-7, with D hard to call. The CDR3 spans 14 residues. The V gene lost 2 bases and the J gene lost 3 bases, with 11 bases spanning the gap. Germline assignment: CDR1 KGHSH and CDR2 LQKENI. The CDR3 DNA is TGTGCCAGCTCACCAAGCCCTATCCTCTACGAGCAGTACTTC. It encodes CASSPSPILYEQYF.

The chain combines TRBV18 with TRBJ1-1; D is unresolved. The CDR3 has 16 residues. V dropped 1 base and J dropped 2 bases, with 14 bases sitting between them. The germline CDR1 and CDR2 sequences are KGHSH and LQKENI. The CDR3 DNA sequence: TGTGCCAGCTCACCACGCGCTCAACAGATCAACACTGAAGCTTTCTTT. As protein: CASSPRAQQINTEAFF.

As concerns this clone: The same CDR3 is also encoded by other DNA sequences in this sample. This sequence joins TRBV6-1 and TRBJ1-5; D ambiguous. The V gene lost 4 bases and the J gene lost 2 bases, with 6 bases spanning the gap. CDR1 is MNHNS and CDR2 is SASEGT in the germline V gene. The CDR3 contains 13 residues. The chain's CDR3 is CASSGEGNQPQHF. DNA for the CDR3: TGTGCCAGCAGTGGGGAGGGCAATCAGCCCCAGCATTTT.

This clone appeared a few times. V is TRBV6-5 and J is TRBJ2-1; maybe TRBD2 (6 bases). Per germline, CDR1 MNHEY and CDR2 SVGAGI. Trimming shortened V by 5 bases and J by 9 bases, and 20 bases separated the two germline ends. There are 15 residues in the CDR3. The CDR3, as DNA: TGTGCCAGCAGTACCGGGACTTCCCGCTCCGGTGAGCAGTTCTTC. It is translated as CASSTGTSRSGEQFF.

The CDR3 DNA follows: TGTGCCAGCTCCAAACTACAGGGGGCAAGTGAAAAACTGTTTTTT. It translates to CASSKLQGASEKLFF. The chain recombines TRBV6-5 with TRBJ1-4; 9 nucleotides agree with TRBD1. Unmatched junction bases numbered 11, after V lost 8 bases and J lost 7 bases. The CDR3 length is 15 residues. Looked up from germline, CDR1 is MNHEY and CDR2 is SVGAGI.

The chain joins TRBV19 to TRBJ2-3; D ambiguous. Germline V gene lookup returns CDR1 LNHDA and CDR2 SQIVND (reference sequence). V was shortened by 4 bases and J by 2 bases, with 10 bases between the two germline ends. CDR3 size: 14 residues. As DNA, the CDR3 is TGTGCCAGTAGTAAAACTTCCACCACAGATACGCAGTATTTT. Its protein product is CASSKTSTTDTQYF.

The chain joins TRBV14 to TRBJ1-2, with D possibly being TRBD1 (6 bases). Trimming took off 5 bases at V and 4 bases at J, with 20 bases between the two ends. There are 16 residues in the CDR3. Germline loops: CDR1 SGHDN, CDR2 FVKESK. CDR3 in amino acids: CASSSRARGSLYGYTF. CDR3 nucleotides: TGTGCCAGCAGCTCCAGGGCGAGGGGGAGTCTCTATGGCTACACCTTC.

This clone was found a few times. The V call is TRBV6-1, the J call TRBJ2-7; a weak D match, TRBD1 (5 bases). The germline V and J ends were trimmed by 0 bases and 2 bases, with 8 bases remaining between them. Germline loops: CDR1 MNHNS, CDR2 SASEGT. The CDR3 runs 14 residues. This CDR3 is CASSEAQGPYEQYF. The CDR3 DNA reads TGTGCCAGCAGTGAAGCGCAGGGTCCCTACGAGCAGTACTTC.

This chain links TRBV5-4 with TRBJ2-2; TRBD1 matches 10 bases. The CDR3 is made up of 15 amino acids. From germline, CDR1 is SGHNT and CDR2 YYREEE (reference sequence). The V and J ends lost 3 bases and 7 bases, in that order; junction bases with no gene match: 6. DNA of the CDR3: TGTGCCAGCAGCTCCGGACAGGGGGTTCACGGGGAGCTGTTTTTT. Its translation: CASSSGQGVHGELFF.

With regard to this clone: Other DNA sequences in the sample encode the same CDR3. The gene calls are TRBV7-2 and TRBJ2-3; 8 positions match TRBD2. The V gene end was trimmed by 5 bases and the J gene end by 0 bases; junction bases not matched to a gene: 4. This CDR3 spans 15 amino acids. Germline-derived CDR1 and CDR2 are SGHTA and FQGNSA. The DNA for the CDR3 is TGTGCCAGCAGCCCCGGGGGGGGGAGCACAGATACGCAGTATTTT. It specifies CASSPGGGSTDTQYF.

The chain is built from TRBV28 and TRBJ1-6; D possibly corresponds to TRBD1 (5 bases). Trimming removed 6 bases at V and 4 bases at J, with 13 bases between. The CDR3 has 15 residues. Germline assignment: CDR1 MDHEN and CDR2 SYDVKM. As DNA, the CDR3 is TGTGCCAGCAGGCGACAGAAGACTTATAATTCACCCCTCCACTTT. Protein: CASRRQKTYNSPLHF.

The genes are TRBV4-1 and TRBJ2-5; D perhaps matches TRBD2 (7 bases). Trimming removed 2 bases from V and 6 bases from J, with 16 bases in between. The germline gives CDR1 MGHRA, CDR2 YSYEKL. CDR3 length: 15 amino acids. The CDR3 sequence is CASSQSPRGAKTQYF. CDR3 in DNA: TGCGCCAGCAGCCAATCCCCTCGGGGGGCGAAGACCCAGTACTTC.

CDR3 residues: CASSLEGTGGTDTQYF. CDR3 bases: TGCGCCAGCAGCCTAGAGGGGACAGGGGGTACAGATACGCAGTATTTT. J is TRBJ2-3 and V is TRBV4-3; 11 positions match TRBD1. The germline V gene has CDR1 LGHNA and CDR2 YSLEER. This CDR3 is 16 amino acids long. V gave up 4 bases and J gave up 3 bases; unmatched junction bases: 6.

This clone was detected only once. The chain recombines TRBV6-1 with TRBJ1-2; D is perhaps TRBD1 (6 bases). The ends were cut back, 0 bases at V and 2 bases at J, with 13 bases in the middle. The V gene's germline CDR1 is MNHNS and CDR2 SASEGT. The CDR3 has 16 amino acids. The CDR3 here is CASSEADTGLNYGYTF. The CDR3 DNA is TGTGCCAGCAGTGAAGCGGACACAGGGCTGAACTATGGCTACACCTTC.

This chain links TRBV6-5 with TRBJ1-2; the D is unclear. Trimming took 0 bases from V and 2 from J, leaving 7 bases between them. Germline assignment: CDR1 MNHEY and CDR2 SVGAGI. CDR3 length equals 14 residues. The CDR3 bases are TGTGCCAGCAGTTACTCGCGCGGGAACTATGGCTACACCTTC. Its translation: CASSYSRGNYGYTF.

This chain connects TRBV13 to TRBJ2-5; TRBD2 aligns across 7 bases. V shed 0 bases and J 4 bases; nucleotides not matched to a gene: 11. CDR3 length equals 17 residues. Germline CDR1 PRHDT, CDR2 FYEKMQ (reference sequence). In DNA, the CDR3 is TGTGCCAGCAGCTTAGGCCGAAGTAGCGGGCTAGGAGAGACCCAGTACTTC. It specifies CASSLGRSSGLGETQYF.

The chain employs TRBV6-5 and TRBJ1-1; a possible D gene is TRBD1 (6 bases). There are 13 residues in the CDR3. Germline V gives CDR1 MNHEY, CDR2 SVGAGI. V gave up 0 bases and J gave up 10 bases, with 12 bases separating them. CDR3 residues: CASSYSGGAGAFF. The CDR3, as DNA: TGTGCCAGCAGTTACTCAGGGGGGGCTGGAGCTTTCTTT.

The chain couples TRBV4-3 to TRBJ2-5, with 10 bases lining up with TRBD2. The end of the DNA is better explained by TRBJ2-7, so the J call may be wrong. The CDR3 consists of 18 residues. Germline values: CDR1 LGHNA, CDR2 YSLEER. In DNA, the CDR3 is TGCGCCAGCAGCCAAGATGCCATAAGAACTAGCGGGGCCTACGAGCAGTACTTC. It yields the protein CASSQDAIRTSGAYEQYF.

The chain carries TRBV7-2 and TRBJ2-7, with TRBD1 matching 7 bases. The CDR3 has 13 amino acids. Germline V gives CDR1 SGHTA, CDR2 FQGNSA. V shed 5 bases and J 6 bases; nucleotides not matched to a gene: 7. The DNA for the CDR3 is TGTGCCAGCAGCACAGATACAGGGGCCGAGCAGTACTTC. Protein sequence: CASSTDTGAEQYF.

V is TRBV6-5 and J is TRBJ2-7; maybe TRBD2 (6 bases). V was cut by 4 bases and J by 3 bases, with 10 bases left in between. CDR3 size: 13 residues. CDR1 MNHEY and CDR2 SVGAGI come from the germline V gene. The CDR3 spells CASSFRGIYEQYF. DNA of the CDR3: TGTGCCAGCAGTTTTCGGGGGATCTACGAGCAGTACTTC.

CDR3 nucleotide sequence: TGTGCCGATAGCCTACAGGTCCGAGAAGCTTTCTTT. Protein product: CADSLQVREAFF. The V gene is TRBV21-1, the J gene TRBJ1-1; the table names TRBD1, a call not compared with the DNA. TRBV21-1 is a documented pseudogene. The CDR3 has 12 residues.

This clone turned up a few times. Other nucleotide sequences from this sample produce the same CDR3. V is TRBV20-1 and J is TRBJ2-7; possible D gene TRBD1, 5 bases. The CDR3 totals 11 residues. Trimming pared 2 bases from V and 4 bases from J, leaving 6 bases between. Germline V gene lookup returns CDR1 DFQATT and CDR2 SNEGSKA (reference sequence). This chain's CDR3 is CSARTGYEQYF. CDR3 sequence (DNA): TGCAGTGCTAGAACAGGATACGAGCAGTACTTC.

Only one count was recorded for this clone. This chain uses TRBV28 with TRBJ2-5; the D gene is possibly TRBD2 (5 bases). The CDR3 loop spans 14 amino acids. The germline gives CDR1 MDHEN, CDR2 SYDVKM. The ends were cut back, 5 bases at V and 1 base at J, with 11 bases in the middle. This CDR3 is CASSRGQLQETQYF. The CDR3 DNA follows: TGTGCCAGCAGTCGGGGTCAACTCCAAGAGACCCAGTACTTC.